This is a list of T cell receptor beta chains from one sample in a study of T cells after yellow fever vaccination. TCRdb itself ran the 5' RACE reads through MiXCR, one entry per CDR3 protein. The sample yields approximately 330,000 distinct CDR3 sequences, about 4% seen once. Sequences were derived from PBMCs, sampled 5 days after the yellow fever booster vaccination. All receptors derive from a man aged 18 to 30 who received the YFV17D yellow fever vaccine. Both conserved end residues are part of each CDR3. D genes are given only for firm matches. Expanded clones get a size class; other rows say once, few or many, or leave the size out.

CDR3 protein,CDR3 DNA,D gene,clone size,V gene,J gene
CASSLAPDRVIHF,TGCGCCAGCAGCTTGGCCCCGGACAGGGTTATCCATTTT,TRBD1,NA,TRBV5-1,TRBJ1-5
CASSYREGASYNEQFF,TGTGCCAGCAGCTACCGGGAGGGGGCATCCTACAATGAGCAGTTCTTC,NA,few,TRBV11-2,TRBJ2-1
CASSDRQGGSGANVLTF,TGTGCCAGCAGTGACCGACAGGGAGGCTCTGGGGCCAACGTCCTGACTTTC,NA,few,TRBV6-5,TRBJ2-6
CASSITGTQNTEAFF,TGCGCCAGCAGCATCACCGGGACACAGAACACTGAAGCTTTCTTT,NA,NA,TRBV5-1,TRBJ1-1
CASSYTAETQYF,TGTGCCAGCAGTTACACAGCGGAGACCCAGTACTTC,NA,many,TRBV6-2/TRBV6-3,TRBJ2-5
CASSTIRDPNTGELFF,TGTGCCAGCAGTACTATCCGGGATCCGAACACCGGGGAGCTGTTTTTT,NA,NA,TRBV12-3/TRBV12-4,TRBJ2-2
CASSIQGPGNSPLHF,TGTGCCAGTAGTATACAAGGGCCGGGAAATTCACCCCTCCACTTT,NA,few,TRBV19,TRBJ1-6
CSAREAVYSNQPQHF,TGCAGTGCTAGAGAGGCAGTGTATAGCAATCAGCCCCAGCATTTT,NA,NA,TRBV20-1,TRBJ1-5
CASSPTSTGELFF,TGTGCCAGCAGCCCGACTAGCACCGGGGAGCTGTTTTTT,NA,few,TRBV7-3,TRBJ2-2
CASSERGYDTQYF,TGCGCCAGCAGTGAACGGGGTTACGATACGCAGTATTTT,NA,NA,TRBV10-2,TRBJ2-3
CASRPGPTERRGYTF,TGTGCCAGCAGACCCGGTCCTACCGAGCGTCGCGGCTACACCTTC,NA,many,TRBV5-6,TRBJ1-2
CASSQDRAGPYGYTF,TGCGCCAGCAGCCAAGATCGGGCAGGGCCGTATGGCTACACCTTC,NA,NA,TRBV4-3,TRBJ1-2
CASVEGPGVETQYF,TGTGCCAGCGTAGAAGGGCCGGGGGTTGAGACCCAGTACTTC,NA,few,TRBV6-5,TRBJ2-5
CASSYRRVANYGYTF,TGTGCCAGCAGTTACCGCAGGGTTGCTAACTATGGCTACACCTTC,NA,NA,TRBV6-5,TRBJ1-2
CASSVGHRTEAFF,TGTGCCAGCAGCGTAGGACACCGCACTGAAGCTTTCTTT,NA,NA,TRBV9,TRBJ1-1
CASRSSGGYYNEQFF,TGTGCCAGCAGGTCCTCAGGGGGCTACTACAATGAGCAGTTCTTC,TRBD1,many,TRBV12-3/TRBV12-4,TRBJ2-1
CSARDHSGSGQPQHF,TGCAGTGCTAGAGATCATTCGGGGTCGGGCCAGCCCCAGCATTTT,NA,few,TRBV20-1,TRBJ1-5
CASRSPQDWVYEQYF,TGTGCCAGCAGGTCCCCCCAGGACTGGGTCTACGAGCAGTACTTC,NA,NA,TRBV6-6,TRBJ2-7
CASSSRNHRTGELFF,TGTGCCAGCAGTTCAAGGAACCACAGGACCGGGGAGCTGTTTTTT,NA,few,TRBV27,TRBJ2-2
CASSFGGRDTDTQYF,TGTGCCAGCAGCTTCGGGGGGCGCGACACAGATACGCAGTATTTT,NA,NA,TRBV7-9,TRBJ2-3
CASSLANRYTEAFF,TGTGCCAGCAGCTTAGCGAATCGGTACACTGAAGCTTTCTTT,NA,many,TRBV7-9,TRBJ1-1
CASSEGRGENTEAFF,TGTGCCAGCAGCGAAGGGAGGGGGGAGAACACTGAAGCTTTCTTT,NA,many,TRBV13,TRBJ1-1
CASSAKGLAGDTQYF,TGTGCCAGCAGCGCCAAGGGACTAGCGGGAGATACGCAGTATTTT,TRBD2,NA,TRBV9,TRBJ2-3
CSARATSGYNEQFF,TGCAGTGCTAGGGCCACTAGCGGGTACAATGAGCAGTTCTTC,TRBD2,many,TRBV20-1,TRBJ2-1
CASSSNREVTDTQYF,TGTGCCAGCAGCTCCAACAGGGAAGTCACAGATACGCAGTATTTT,NA,many,TRBV7-9,TRBJ2-3
CASRTGQGPQETQYF,TGCGCCAGCAGAACCGGACAGGGACCCCAAGAGACCCAGTACTTC,TRBD1,many,TRBV5-1,TRBJ2-5
CASREDSYYGYTF,TGTGCCAGCAGGGAGGACAGTTACTATGGCTACACCTTC,NA,NA,TRBV25-1,TRBJ1-2
CASSLRTTNYGYTF,TGTGCCAGCAGCTTAAGGACTACTAACTATGGCTACACCTTC,NA,many,TRBV7-9,TRBJ1-2
CASSPETTGGGIEAFF,TGTGCCAGCTCACCTGAGACGACAGGGGGTGGGATTGAAGCTTTCTTT,TRBD1,few,TRBV18,TRBJ1-1
CAIRPGLGQETQYF,TGTGCCATCAGACCAGGGCTGGGGCAAGAGACCCAGTACTTC,NA,many,TRBV10-3,TRBJ2-5
CASGGSSNQPQHF,TGTGCCAGCGGCGGTAGTAGCAATCAGCCCCAGCATTTT,NA,many,TRBV7-9,TRBJ1-5